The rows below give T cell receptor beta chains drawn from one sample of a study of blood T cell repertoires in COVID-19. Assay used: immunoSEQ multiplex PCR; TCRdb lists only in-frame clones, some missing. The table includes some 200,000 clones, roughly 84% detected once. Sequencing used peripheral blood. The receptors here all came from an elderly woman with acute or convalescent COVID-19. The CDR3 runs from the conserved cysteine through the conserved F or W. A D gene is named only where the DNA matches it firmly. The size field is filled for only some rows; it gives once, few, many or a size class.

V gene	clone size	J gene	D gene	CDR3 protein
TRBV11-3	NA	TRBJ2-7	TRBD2	CASSLLRWEGGCPYEQYF
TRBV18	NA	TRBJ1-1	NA	CASSPPGGGANTEAFF
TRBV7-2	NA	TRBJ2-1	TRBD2	CASSLAREMNEQFF
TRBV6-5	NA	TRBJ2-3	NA	CASRVGVATDTQYF
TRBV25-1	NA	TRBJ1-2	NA	CASSESGGNNYGYTF
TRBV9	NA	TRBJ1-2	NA	CASSVGGGDGYTF
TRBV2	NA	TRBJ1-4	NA	CASRVKEGNEKLFF
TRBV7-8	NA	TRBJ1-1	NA	CASSLGGDTEAFF
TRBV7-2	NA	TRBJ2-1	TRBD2	CASSPSRLAGGREQFF
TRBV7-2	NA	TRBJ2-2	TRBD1	CASSLTSPGQGNTGELFF
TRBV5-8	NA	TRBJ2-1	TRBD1	CASSPTSRGLRLNEQFF
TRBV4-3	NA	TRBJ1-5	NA	CASSQDLGRDQPQHF
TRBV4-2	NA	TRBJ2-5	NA	CASSQDPAETQYF
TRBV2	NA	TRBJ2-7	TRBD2	CASSERRERYEQYF
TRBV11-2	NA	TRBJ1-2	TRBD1	CASSLSGQGTNYGYTF
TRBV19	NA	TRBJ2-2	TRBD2	CASSPGLAGGLNTGELFF
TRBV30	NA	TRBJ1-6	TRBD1	CAWTGTGESPLHF
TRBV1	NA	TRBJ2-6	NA	CTSSQDARGAEVSGANVLTF
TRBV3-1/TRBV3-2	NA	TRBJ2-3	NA	CASSPHTGDTQYF
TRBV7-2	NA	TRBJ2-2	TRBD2	CASSLAAGGTGELFF
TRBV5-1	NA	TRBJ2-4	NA	CASSYGQLAKNIQYF
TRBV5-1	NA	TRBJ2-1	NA	CASSLDRLTYNEQFF
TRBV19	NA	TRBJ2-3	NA	CASSIWGSAISTDTQYF
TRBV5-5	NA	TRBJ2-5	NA	CASSYIQQGGETQYF
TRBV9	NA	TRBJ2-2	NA	CASSVDSNTGELFF
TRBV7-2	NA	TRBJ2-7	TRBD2	CASSPPRGSGGIYEQYF
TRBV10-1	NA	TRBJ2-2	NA	CASSGTGTLNTGELFF
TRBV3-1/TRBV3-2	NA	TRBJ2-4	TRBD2	CASSSRASGIAKNIQYF
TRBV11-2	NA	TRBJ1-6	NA	CASSSPRTRDKGHSPLHF
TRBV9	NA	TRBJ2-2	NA	CASSPLSGGELFF
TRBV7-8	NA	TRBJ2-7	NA	CASTLDTAYEQYF
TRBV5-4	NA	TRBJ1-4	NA	CASSFSPEGEKLFF
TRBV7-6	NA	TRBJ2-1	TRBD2	CASSLGLAGGSYNEQFF
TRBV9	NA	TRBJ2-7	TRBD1	CASSVATWGTGEGEQYF
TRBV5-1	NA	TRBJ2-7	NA	CASSSGLYYEQYF
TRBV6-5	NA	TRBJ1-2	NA	CASSYSAAANYGYTF
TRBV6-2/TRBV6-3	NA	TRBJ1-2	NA	CASSDSPNYGYTF
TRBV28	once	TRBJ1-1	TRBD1	CASSLWTGALGAEAFF
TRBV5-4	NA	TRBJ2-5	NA	CASSGGSAAGTQYF
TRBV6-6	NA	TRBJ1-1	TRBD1	CASSSRGAQGATEAFF
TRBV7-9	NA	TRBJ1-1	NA	CASSLDLTEAFF
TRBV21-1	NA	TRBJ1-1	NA	CASSPSGQGATEAFF
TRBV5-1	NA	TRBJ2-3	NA	CASSNEPGLDTQYF
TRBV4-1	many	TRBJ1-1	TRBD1	CASSLTGAFF
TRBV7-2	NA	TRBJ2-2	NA	CASSLPSQVGELFF
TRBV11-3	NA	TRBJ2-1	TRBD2	CASSLGASGRRVEQFF
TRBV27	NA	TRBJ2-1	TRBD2	CASTGGGLLLNEQFF
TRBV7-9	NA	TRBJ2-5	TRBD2	CASSPHRTSGGEETQYF
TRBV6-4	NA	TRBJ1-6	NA	CASSLGVGNSPLHF
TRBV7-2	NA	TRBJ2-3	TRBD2	CASSLGGGASGLTDTQYF
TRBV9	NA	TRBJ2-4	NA	CASSVGAGTKNIQYF